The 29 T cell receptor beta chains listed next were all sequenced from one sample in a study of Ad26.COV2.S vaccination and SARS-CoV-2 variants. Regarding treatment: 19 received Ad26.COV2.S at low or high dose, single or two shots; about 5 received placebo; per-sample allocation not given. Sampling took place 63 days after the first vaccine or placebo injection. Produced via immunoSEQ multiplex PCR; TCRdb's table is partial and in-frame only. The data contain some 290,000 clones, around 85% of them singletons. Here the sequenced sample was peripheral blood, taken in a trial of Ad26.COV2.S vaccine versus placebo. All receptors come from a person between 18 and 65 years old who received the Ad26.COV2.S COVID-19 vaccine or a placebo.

The CDR3: CASSVGTGRFYGYTF. The CDR3 coding sequence is TGTGCCAGCAGCGTAGGGACAGGGCGCTTCTATGGCTACACCTTC. This chain links TRBV5-6 with TRBJ1-2; 9 bases align to TRBD1. Germline V lookup: CDR1 SGHDT, CDR2 YYEEEE. The length of the CDR3 is 15 residues. The J segment lost 4 bases and the V segment lost 4 bases, leaving 8 bases of the junction unmatched.

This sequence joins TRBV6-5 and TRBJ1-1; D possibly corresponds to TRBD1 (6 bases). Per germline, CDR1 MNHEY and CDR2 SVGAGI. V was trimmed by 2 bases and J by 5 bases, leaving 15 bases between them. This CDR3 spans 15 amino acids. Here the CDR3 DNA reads TGTGCCAGCAGTTACAGAACATTACAGGGAACTGAAGCTTTCTTT. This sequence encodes CASSYRTLQGTEAFF.

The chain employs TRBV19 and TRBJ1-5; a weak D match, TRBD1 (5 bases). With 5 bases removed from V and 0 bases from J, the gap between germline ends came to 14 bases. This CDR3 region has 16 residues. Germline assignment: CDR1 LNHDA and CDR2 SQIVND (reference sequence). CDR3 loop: CASSEKRGYSNQPQHF. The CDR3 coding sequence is TGTGCCAGTAGTGAGAAACGGGGCTATAGCAATCAGCCCCAGCATTTT.

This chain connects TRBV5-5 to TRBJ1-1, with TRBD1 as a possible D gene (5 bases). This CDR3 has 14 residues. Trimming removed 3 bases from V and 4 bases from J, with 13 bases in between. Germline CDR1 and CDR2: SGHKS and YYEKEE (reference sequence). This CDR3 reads CASSSGPRGTEAFF. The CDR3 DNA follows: TGTGCCAGCAGCTCAGGGCCCCGGGGCACTGAAGCTTTCTTT.

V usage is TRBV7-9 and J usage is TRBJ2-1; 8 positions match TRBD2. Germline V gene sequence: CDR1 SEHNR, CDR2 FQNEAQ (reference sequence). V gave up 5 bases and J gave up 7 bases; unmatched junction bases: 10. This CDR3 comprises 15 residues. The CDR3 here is CASSPPGLVSNEQFF. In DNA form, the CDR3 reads TGTGCCAGCAGCCCACCGGGACTAGTGTCGAATGAGCAGTTCTTC.

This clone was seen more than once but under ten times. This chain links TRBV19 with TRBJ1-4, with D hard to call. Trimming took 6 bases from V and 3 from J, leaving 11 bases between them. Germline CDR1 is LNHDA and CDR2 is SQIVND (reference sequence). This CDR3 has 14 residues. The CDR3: CASRYGLANEKLFF. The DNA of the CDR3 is TGTGCCAGTAGATATGGGTTGGCTAATGAAAAACTGTTTTTT.

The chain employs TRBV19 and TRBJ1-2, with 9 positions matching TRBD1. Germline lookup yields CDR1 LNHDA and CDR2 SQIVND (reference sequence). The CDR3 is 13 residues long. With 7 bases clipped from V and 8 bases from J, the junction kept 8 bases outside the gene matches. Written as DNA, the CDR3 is TGTGCCAGTACCCCGGGACAGGGTAGAGGCTACACCTTC. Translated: CASTPGQGRGYTF.

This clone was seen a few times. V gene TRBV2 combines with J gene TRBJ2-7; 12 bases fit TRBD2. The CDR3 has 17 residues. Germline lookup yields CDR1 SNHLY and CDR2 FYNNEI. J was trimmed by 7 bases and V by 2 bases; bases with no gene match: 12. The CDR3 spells CASSERTSGAGVYEQYF. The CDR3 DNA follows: TGTGCCAGCAGTGAACGGACTAGCGGGGCGGGCGTCTATGAGCAGTACTTC.

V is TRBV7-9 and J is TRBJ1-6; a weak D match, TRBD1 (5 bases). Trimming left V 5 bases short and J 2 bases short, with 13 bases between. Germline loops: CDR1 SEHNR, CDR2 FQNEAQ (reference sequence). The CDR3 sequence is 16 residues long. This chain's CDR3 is CASSPGTTTYNSPLHF. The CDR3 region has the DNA TGTGCCAGCAGCCCCGGGACTACCACCTATAATTCACCCCTCCACTTT.

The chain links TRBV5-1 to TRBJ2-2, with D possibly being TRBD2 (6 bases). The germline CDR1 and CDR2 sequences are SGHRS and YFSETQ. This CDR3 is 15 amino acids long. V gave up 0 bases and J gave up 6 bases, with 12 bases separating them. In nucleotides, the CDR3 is TGCGCCAGCAGCTTGGGACTAGTTAGTTCCGGGGAGCTGTTTTTT. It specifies CASSLGLVSSGELFF.

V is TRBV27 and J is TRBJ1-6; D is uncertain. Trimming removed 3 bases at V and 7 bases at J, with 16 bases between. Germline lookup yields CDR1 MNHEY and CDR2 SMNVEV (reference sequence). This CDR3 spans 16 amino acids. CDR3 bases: TGTGCCAGCAGTTTTGTCGTACGGCTATTAAATTCACCCCTCCACTTT. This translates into CASSFVVRLLNSPLHF.

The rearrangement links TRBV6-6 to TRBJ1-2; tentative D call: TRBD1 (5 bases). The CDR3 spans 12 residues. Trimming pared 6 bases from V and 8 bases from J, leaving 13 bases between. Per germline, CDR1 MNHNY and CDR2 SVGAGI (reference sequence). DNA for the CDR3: TGTGCCAGCAGCCCCGACAGTCTCGGCTACACCTTC. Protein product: CASSPDSLGYTF.

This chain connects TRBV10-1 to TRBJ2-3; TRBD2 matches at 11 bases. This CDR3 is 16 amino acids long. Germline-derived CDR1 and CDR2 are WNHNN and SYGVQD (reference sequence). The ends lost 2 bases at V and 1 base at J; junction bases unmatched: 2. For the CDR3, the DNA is TGCGCCAGCAGTGAGCTAGCGGGGGGACGCACAGATACGCAGTATTTT. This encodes CASSELAGGRTDTQYF.

CDR3 region: CASSLSQNTEAFF. The CDR3 nucleotides read TGTGCCAGCAGTTTGTCTCAGAACACTGAAGCTTTCTTT. The chain recombines TRBV28 with TRBJ1-1, with D hard to call. This CDR3 comprises 13 residues. Germline CDR1 and CDR2: MDHEN and SYDVKM. The V end was cut by 3 bases, the J end by 1 base, with 6 bases between.

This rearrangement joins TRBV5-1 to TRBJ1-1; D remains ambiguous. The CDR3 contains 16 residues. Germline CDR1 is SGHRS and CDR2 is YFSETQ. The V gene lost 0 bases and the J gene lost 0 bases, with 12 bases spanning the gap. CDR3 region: CASSLVPSLMNTEAFF. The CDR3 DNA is TGCGCCAGCAGCTTGGTCCCGAGTCTCATGAACACTGAAGCTTTCTTT. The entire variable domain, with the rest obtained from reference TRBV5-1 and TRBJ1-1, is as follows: KAGVTQTPRYLIKTRGQQVTLSCSPISGHRSVSWYQQTPGQGLQFLFEYFSETQRNKGNFPGRFSGRQFSNSRSEMNVSTLELGDSALYLCASSLVPSLMNTEAFFGQGTRLTVV.

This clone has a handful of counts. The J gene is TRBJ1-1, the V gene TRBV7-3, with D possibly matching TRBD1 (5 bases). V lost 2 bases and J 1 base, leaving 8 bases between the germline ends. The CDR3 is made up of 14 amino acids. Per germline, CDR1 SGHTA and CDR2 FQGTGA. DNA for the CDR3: TGTGCCAGCAGCTTAGGGGGTAAGAACACTGAAGCTTTCTTT. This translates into CASSLGGKNTEAFF.

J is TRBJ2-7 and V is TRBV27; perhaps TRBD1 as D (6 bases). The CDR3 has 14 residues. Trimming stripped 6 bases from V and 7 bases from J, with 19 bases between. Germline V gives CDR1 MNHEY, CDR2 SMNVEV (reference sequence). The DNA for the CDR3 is TGTGCCAGCAGCCCGACAGGTGAAGTGGGGGAGCAGTACTTC. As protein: CASSPTGEVGEQYF.

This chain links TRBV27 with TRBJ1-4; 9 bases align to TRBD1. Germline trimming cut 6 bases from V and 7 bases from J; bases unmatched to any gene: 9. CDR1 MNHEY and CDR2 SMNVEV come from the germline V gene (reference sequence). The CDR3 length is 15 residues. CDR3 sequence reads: CASRAVGTGFEKLFF. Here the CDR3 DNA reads TGTGCCAGCAGAGCCGTCGGGACAGGGTTTGAAAAACTGTTTTTT.

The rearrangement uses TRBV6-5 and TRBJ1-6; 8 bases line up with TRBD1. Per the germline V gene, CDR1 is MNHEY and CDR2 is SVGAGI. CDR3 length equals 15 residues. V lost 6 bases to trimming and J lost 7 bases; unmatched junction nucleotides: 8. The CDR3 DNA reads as TGTGCCAGCAGGGGAGCACAGGGGGAGAATTCACCCCTCCACTTT. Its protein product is CASRGAQGENSPLHF.

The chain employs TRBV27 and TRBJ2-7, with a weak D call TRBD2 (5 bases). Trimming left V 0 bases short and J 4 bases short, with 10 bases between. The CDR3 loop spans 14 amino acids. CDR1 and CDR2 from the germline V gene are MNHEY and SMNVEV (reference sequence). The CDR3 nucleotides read TGTGCCAGCAGTTTATCAGGGAGCAAGTACGAGCAGTACTTC. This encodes CASSLSGSKYEQYF.

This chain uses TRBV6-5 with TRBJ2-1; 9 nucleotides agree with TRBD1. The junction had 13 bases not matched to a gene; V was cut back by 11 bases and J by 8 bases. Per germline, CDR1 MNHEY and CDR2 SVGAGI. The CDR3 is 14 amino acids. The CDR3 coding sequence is TGTGCCTCGAAACCGGGACAGGGCCTCTATGAGCAGTTCTTC. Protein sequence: CASKPGQGLYEQFF.

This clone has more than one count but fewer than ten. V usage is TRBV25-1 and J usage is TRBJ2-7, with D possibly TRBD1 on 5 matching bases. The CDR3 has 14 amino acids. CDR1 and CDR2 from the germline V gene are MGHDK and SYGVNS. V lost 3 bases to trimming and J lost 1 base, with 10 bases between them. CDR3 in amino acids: CASSEKGASYEQYF. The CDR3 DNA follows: TGTGCCAGCAGTGAGAAAGGGGCTTCCTACGAGCAGTACTTC.

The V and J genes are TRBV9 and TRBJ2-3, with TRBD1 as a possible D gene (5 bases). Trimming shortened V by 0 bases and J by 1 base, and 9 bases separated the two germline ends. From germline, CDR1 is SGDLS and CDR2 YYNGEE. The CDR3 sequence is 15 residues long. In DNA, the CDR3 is TGTGCCAGCAGCGTAGTAGCCAGGGGCACAGATACGCAGTATTTT. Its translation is CASSVVARGTDTQYF.

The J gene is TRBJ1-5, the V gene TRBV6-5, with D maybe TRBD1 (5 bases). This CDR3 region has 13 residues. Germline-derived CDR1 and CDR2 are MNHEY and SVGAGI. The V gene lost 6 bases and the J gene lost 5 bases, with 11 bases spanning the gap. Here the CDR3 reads CASSPGRYQPQHF. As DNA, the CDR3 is TGTGCCAGCAGCCCGGGACGATATCAGCCCCAGCATTTT.

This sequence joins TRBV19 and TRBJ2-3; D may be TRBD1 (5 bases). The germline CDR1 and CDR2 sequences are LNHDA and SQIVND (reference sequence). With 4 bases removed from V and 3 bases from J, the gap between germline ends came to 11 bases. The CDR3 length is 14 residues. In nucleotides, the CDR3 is TGTGCCAGTAGTACCCTTCGACAGACAGATACGCAGTATTTT. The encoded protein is CASSTLRQTDTQYF.

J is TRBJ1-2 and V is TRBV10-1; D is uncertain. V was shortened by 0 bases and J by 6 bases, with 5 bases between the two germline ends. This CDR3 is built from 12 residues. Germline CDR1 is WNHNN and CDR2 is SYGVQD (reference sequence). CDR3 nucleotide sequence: TGCGCCAGCAGTGAGTCGGCGGATGGCTACACCTTC. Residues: CASSESADGYTF.

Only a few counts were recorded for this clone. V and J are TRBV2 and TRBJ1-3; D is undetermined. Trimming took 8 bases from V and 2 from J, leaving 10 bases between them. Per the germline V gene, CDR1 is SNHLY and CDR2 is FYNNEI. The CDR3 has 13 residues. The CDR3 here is CASASNPGNTIYF. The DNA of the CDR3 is TGTGCCAGCGCGTCTAACCCTGGAAACACCATATATTTT.

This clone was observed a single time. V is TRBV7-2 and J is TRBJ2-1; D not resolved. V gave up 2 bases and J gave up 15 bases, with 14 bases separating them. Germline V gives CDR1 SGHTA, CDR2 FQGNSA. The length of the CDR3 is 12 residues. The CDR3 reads CASSLYLYGLFF. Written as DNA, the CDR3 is TGTGCCAGCAGCTTATATCTCTACGGGCTGTTCTTC.

The chain's CDR3 is CAWSSRGRYEQYF. In DNA form, the CDR3 reads TGTGCCTGGAGTAGTAGAGGCAGGTACGAGCAGTACTTC. The chain uses TRBV30 and TRBJ2-7; D unclear. The CDR3 is 13 amino acids. V shed 2 bases and J shed 4 bases, with 12 bases lying between them. Germline values: CDR1 GTSNPN, CDR2 SVGIG (reference sequence).